This T cell receptor beta chain was sequenced during a study of blood T cells in healthy people across ages. Primers used in a second PCR of roughly 7 to 11 cycles were a sample-barcoded 5' primer and a J-beta primer mix. TCRdb reanalysed the 5' RACE reads using MiXCR and keeps one entry per CDR3 protein. This table holds over a million distinct CDR3 sequences, 25% found once. These sequences were also reported in another study, on T cells of mothers and their children.

The sequenced sample was blood. This sequence originates from a girl aged 2 to 10 in good health.

CDR3 amino acids: CASSTQGVYEQYF. The DNA of the CDR3 is TGTGCCAGTAGCACACAGGGGGTCTACGAGCAGTACTTC. The chain has TRBV19 and TRBJ2-7; 8 bases agree with TRBD1. V shed 6 bases, J shed 3 bases, and the junction held 4 bases outside the gene matches. Germline values: CDR1 LNHDA, CDR2 SQIVND (reference sequence). This CDR3 spans 13 amino acids.